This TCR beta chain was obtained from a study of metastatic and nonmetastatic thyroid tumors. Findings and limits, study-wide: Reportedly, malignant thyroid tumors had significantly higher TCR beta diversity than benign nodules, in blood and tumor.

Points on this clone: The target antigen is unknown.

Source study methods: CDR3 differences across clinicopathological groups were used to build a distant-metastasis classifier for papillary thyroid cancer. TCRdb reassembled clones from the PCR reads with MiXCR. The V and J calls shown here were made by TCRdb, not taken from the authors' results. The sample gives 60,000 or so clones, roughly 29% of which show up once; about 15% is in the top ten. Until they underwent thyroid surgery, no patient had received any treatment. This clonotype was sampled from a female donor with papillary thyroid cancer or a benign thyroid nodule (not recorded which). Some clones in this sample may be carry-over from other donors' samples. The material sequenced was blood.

The CDR3 protein is CASSSQAGSTDTQYF. The CDR3 DNA reads as TGTGCCAGCAGCTCGCAGGCGGGAAGCACAGATACGCAGTATTTT. The chain uses TRBV11-2 and TRBJ2-3; a possible D gene is TRBD2 (6 bases). Germline assignment: CDR1 SGHAT and CDR2 FQNNGV. Trimming removed 4 bases from V and 0 bases from J, with 11 bases in between. The CDR3 is 15 residues long.